This T cell receptor beta chain appears in the sequencing data of a study of PD-1 blockade in classical Hodgkin lymphoma (dated by TCRdb to 2018 to 2020). Some background on the complete study: The study used TCR beta sequencing and CyTOF to define a peripheral blood immune signature of response to PD-1 blockade in classical Hodgkin lymphoma.

The sample's time point label, in plain terms: newly diagnosed, previously untreated cHL patient sample. PBMCs from patients with newly diagnosed, previously untreated classical Hodgkin lymphoma were sequenced as a comparison group for the relapsed/refractory trial patients. Peripheral blood was collected in 8 mL Vacutainer Cell Preparation Tubes, from which PBMCs were isolated by centrifugation and then cryopreserved. Results the study describes overall, beyond this receptor: Only a single clinical trial cohort was studied, and what caused the repertoire differences, possibly disease activity or prior therapy, remained undefined. Newly diagnosed patients were reported to have lower baseline TCR diversity than healthy donors, and relapsed/refractory patients were reported to have lower baseline TCR diversity still.

A remark on this clone: No antigen is known for it. Base qualities are not provided; no much larger clone lies one nucleotide away.

The Qiagen DNeasy kit was used to extract genomic DNA from unsorted PBMCs and from the negatively selected CD4+ and CD8+ fractions. Using primers that anneal to V and J segments, immunoSEQ multiplex PCR amplified the TCR beta CDR3 regions. A synthetic immune receptor repertoire was used to minimize amplification bias, and remaining bias was computationally removed after sequencing. As for how the authors treated the data: Repertoire diversity was quantified as the Shannon entropy index using custom Python scripts. Unsorted, CD4+ and CD8+ repertoires were analyzed separately, except for combined analyses in which CD4+ and CD8+ sequences were merged in silico. TCRdb mirrors the immuneACCESS table, restricted to in-frame sequences. Some clones are absent from its copies; in checked studies, under half trace to an unresolved V gene, and the reason for the others is unknown. Clone size and the V and J calls come from that table; the DNA yielded D and trimming. The sample data list approximately 70,000 clones, and about 93% of these were observed just once. Together, the top ten hold around 2.5% of the sample.

There are 16 amino acids in the CDR3, from cysteine to phenylalanine inclusive. The entry retains the CDR3 DNA only, 48 bases that are in frame from base 1. CDR1 and CDR2 are read off the germline V gene as SGHRS and YFSETQ. Here V drops 0 bases and J drops 2 bases, and the junction holds 4 bases not matched to any gene. This TCR came from a human donor with classical Hodgkin lymphoma. Recombination joined TRBV5-1 with TRBJ2-7, and 11 junction bases match TRBD1. The sequencing input was peripheral blood mononuclear cells (PBMCs). The DNA sequence follows: TGCGCCAGCAGCTTGGCCCCGGGACAGGGGGCCTACGAGCAGTACTTC. The resulting protein is CASSLAPGQGAYEQYF.